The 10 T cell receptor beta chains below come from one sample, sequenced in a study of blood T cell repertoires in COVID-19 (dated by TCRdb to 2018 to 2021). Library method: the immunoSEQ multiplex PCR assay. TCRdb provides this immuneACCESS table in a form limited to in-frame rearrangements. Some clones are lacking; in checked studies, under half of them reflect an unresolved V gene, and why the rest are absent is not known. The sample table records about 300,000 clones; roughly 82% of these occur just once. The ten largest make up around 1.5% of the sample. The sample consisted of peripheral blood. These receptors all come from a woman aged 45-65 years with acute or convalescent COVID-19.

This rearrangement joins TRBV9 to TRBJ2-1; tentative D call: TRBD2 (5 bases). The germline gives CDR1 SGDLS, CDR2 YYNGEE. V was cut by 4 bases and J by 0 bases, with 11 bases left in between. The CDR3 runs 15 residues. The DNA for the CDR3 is TGTGCCAGCAGCCCCCGGAGGAGCTCCTACAATGAGCAGTTCTTC. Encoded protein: CASSPRRSSYNEQFF.

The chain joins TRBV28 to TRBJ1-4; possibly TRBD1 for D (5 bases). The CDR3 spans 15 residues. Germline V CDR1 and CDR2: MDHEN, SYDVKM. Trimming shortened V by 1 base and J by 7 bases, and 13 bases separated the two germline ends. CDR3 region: CASSLYQGSGEKLFF. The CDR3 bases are TGTGCCAGCAGTTTATATCAGGGTTCGGGTGAAAAACTGTTTTTT.

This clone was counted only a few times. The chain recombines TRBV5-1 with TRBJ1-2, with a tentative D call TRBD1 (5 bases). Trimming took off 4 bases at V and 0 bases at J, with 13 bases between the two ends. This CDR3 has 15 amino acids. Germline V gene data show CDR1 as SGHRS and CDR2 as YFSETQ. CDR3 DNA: TGCGCCAGCAGCATCGAATTAGGGGCTAACTATGGCTACACCTTC. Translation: CASSIELGANYGYTF.

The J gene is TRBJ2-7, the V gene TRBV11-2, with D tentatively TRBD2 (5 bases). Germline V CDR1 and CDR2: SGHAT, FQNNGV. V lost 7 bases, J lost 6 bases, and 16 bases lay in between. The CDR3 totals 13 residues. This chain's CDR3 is CASNPSRRSEQYF. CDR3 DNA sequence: TGTGCCAGCAATCCTAGCCGGAGGTCCGAGCAGTACTTC.

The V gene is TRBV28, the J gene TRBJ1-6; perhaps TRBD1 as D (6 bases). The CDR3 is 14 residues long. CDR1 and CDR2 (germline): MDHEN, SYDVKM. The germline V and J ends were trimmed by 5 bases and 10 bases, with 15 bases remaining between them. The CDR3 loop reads CASSPPGGRSPLHF. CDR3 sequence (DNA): TGTGCCAGCAGTCCGCCCGGGGGGCGGTCACCCCTCCACTTT. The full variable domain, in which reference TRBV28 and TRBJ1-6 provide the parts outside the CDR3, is DVKVTQSSRYLVKRTGEKVFLECVQDMDHENMFWYRQDPGLGLRLIYFSYDVKMKEKGDIPEGYSVSREKKERFSLILESASTNQTSMYLCASSPPGGRSPLHFGNGTRLTVT.

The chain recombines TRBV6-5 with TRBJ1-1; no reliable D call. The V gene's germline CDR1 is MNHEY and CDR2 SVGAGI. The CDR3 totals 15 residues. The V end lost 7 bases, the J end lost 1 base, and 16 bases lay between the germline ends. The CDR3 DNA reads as TGTGCCAGCACCCCGTTTCGGGGTAGGAACACTGAAGCTTTCTTT. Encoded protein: CASTPFRGRNTEAFF.

CDR3 nucleotide sequence: TGTGCCAGCAGCGTATACCCGTCCGGTGAGCAGTTCTTC. Protein: CASSVYPSGEQFF. V usage is TRBV9 and J usage is TRBJ2-1; no clear D. The CDR3 has 13 residues. Germline V CDR1 and CDR2: SGDLS, YYNGEE. With 1 base removed from V and 9 bases from J, the gap between germline ends came to 11 bases.

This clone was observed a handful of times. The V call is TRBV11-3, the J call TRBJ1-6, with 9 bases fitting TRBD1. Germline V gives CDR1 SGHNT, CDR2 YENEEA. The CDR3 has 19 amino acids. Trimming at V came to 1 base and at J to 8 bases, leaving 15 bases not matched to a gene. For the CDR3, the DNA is TGTGCCAGCAGCTTAGGTCGGGGACAGGGTCTCAAGGGTTATTCACCCCTCCACTTT. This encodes CASSLGRGQGLKGYSPLHF.

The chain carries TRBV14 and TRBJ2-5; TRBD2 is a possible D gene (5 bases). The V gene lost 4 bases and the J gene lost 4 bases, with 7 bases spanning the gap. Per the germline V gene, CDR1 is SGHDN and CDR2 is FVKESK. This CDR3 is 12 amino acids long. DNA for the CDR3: TGTGCCAGCAGCCGAGGGAGAGAGACCCAGTACTTC. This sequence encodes CASSRGRETQYF.

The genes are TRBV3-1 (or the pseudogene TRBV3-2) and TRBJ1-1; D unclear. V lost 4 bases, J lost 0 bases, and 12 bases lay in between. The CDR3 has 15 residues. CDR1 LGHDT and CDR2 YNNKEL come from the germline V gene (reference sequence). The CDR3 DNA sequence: TGTGCCAGCAGCCCCACAGCTGTAATGAACACTGAAGCTTTCTTT. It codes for CASSPTAVMNTEAFF.